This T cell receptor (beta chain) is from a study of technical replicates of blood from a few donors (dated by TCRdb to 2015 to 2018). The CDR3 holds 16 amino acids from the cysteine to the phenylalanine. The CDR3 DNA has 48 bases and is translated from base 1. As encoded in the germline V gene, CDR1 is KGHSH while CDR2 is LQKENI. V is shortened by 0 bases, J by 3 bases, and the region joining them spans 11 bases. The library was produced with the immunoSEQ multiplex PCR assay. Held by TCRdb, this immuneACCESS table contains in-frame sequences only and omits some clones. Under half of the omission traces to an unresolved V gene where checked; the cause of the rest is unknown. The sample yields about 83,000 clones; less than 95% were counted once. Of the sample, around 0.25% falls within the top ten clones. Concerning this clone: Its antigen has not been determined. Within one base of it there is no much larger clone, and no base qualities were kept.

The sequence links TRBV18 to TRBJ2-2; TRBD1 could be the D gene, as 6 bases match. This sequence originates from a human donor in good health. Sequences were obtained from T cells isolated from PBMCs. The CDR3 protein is CASSPPGTRDTGELFF. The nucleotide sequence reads TGTGCCAGCTCACCACCAGGGACAAGGGACACCGGGGAGCTGTTTTTT. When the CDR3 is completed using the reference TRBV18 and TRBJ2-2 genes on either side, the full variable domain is NAGVMQNPRHLVRRRGQEARLRCSPMKGHSHVYWYRQLPEEGLKFMVYLQKENIIDESGMPKERFSAEFPKEGPSILRIQQVVRGDSAAYFCASSPPGTRDTGELFFGEGSRLTVL.